The 32 T cell receptor beta chains presented below share a single source sample, sequenced in a study of human T cells and chemical hapten exposure. Regarding time point: pre-sensitization, week 0. Treatment given: therapeutic diphenylcyclopropenone sensitization with weekly scalp DPC. The template was total RNA from unfractionated whole blood. TCRdb processed the RACE reads anew with MiXCR; each CDR3 protein has one entry. The data show fewer than 45,000 distinct CDR3 sequences, 12% seen once. Specimen: whole blood, collected in connection with sensitization to the hapten diphenylcyclopropenone (DPC). The receptors were gathered from a woman aged 40 to 50 with alopecia areata. Some clones in this sample may be carry-over from other donors' samples.

This clonotype has ten or more counts. This chain connects TRBV10-3 to TRBJ2-3; TRBD1 matches 7 bases. J was trimmed by 1 base and V by 7 bases; bases with no gene match: 2. This CDR3 contains 13 residues. Germline V gene data show CDR1 as ENHRY and CDR2 as SYGVKD. The CDR3 sequence is CAITGGGTDTQYF. The CDR3 nucleotides read TGTGCCATCACAGGGGGAGGCACAGATACGCAGTATTTT.

This clonotype was detected many times. The V and J genes are TRBV7-2 and TRBJ1-4; D may be TRBD1 (5 bases). V lost 1 base to trimming and J lost 0 bases, with 12 bases between them. This CDR3 spans 17 amino acids. Germline-derived CDR1 and CDR2 are SGHTA and FQGNSA. The CDR3 region is CASSLGGAGPTNEKLFF. DNA of the CDR3: TGTGCCAGCAGCTTAGGTGGGGCCGGCCCAACTAATGAAAAACTGTTTTTT.

This clonotype has at least ten counts. The chain joins TRBV28 to TRBJ2-3; 7 positions agree with TRBD1. The V gene end was trimmed by 4 bases and the J gene end by 4 bases; junction bases not matched to a gene: 8. Per germline, CDR1 MDHEN and CDR2 SYDVKM. The CDR3 consists of 15 residues. The CDR3 bases are TGTGCCAGCAGTTCTCTGACAGGGTCTCCAGATACGCAGTATTTT. Translating gives CASSSLTGSPDTQYF.

The chain has TRBV29-1 and TRBJ1-4; D is unresolved. The length of the CDR3 is 11 residues. Trimming took off 6 bases at V and 5 bases at J, with 7 bases between the two ends. The germline gives CDR1 SQVTM, CDR2 ANQGSEA. The CDR3 nucleotides are TGCAGCGTGAGGACGAATGAAAAACTGTTTTTT. This codes for CSVRTNEKLFF.

By sample fraction, this clonotype is medium-sized. The chain links TRBV19 to TRBJ1-5; 11 nucleotides agree with TRBD1. Trimming took 3 bases from V and 1 from J; bases not matched to a gene: 8. Germline values: CDR1 LNHDA, CDR2 SQIVND (reference sequence). CDR3 length equals 18 residues. The CDR3 loop is CASSIGTGGRVSNQPQHF. DNA of the CDR3: TGTGCCAGTAGTATCGGGACAGGGGGGAGGGTGAGCAATCAGCCCCAGCATTTT.

This clonotype was detected many times. The genes are TRBV12-3 or TRBV12-4 and TRBJ1-1; no firm D call. The CDR3 runs to 11 residues. Deletions cut 8 bases from V and 0 bases from J, with 4 bases between. The CDR3 loop is CASGLNTEAFF. CDR3 nucleotide sequence: TGTGCCAGCGGGCTGAACACTGAAGCTTTCTTT.

This clonotype was seen repeatedly, ten times or more. The gene calls are TRBV6-2 or TRBV6-3 and TRBJ2-5, with D unresolved. This CDR3 has 14 amino acids. CDR1 and CDR2 from the germline V gene are MNHEY and SVGEGT. V lost 2 bases to trimming and J lost 4 bases, with 11 bases between them. The chain's CDR3 is CASSYVRRSETQYF. The DNA of the CDR3 is TGTGCCAGCAGTTACGTCCGCAGGTCAGAGACCCAGTACTTC.

This clonotype turned up a few times. The chain uses TRBV11-2 and TRBJ1-6, with TRBD1 matching 8 bases. Germline-derived CDR1 and CDR2 are SGHAT and FQNNGV. The trim removed 5 bases at V and 8 bases at J, leaving 11 bases unmatched. The CDR3 spans 16 residues. The CDR3 loop is CASSPGQALSYSPLHF. The CDR3 nucleotides are TGTGCCAGCAGCCCGGGACAGGCCCTATCGTATTCACCCCTCCACTTT.

This clonotype occurred a few times. V is TRBV18 and J is TRBJ1-5; D is ambiguous. CDR3 length equals 13 residues. In germline, CDR1 is KGHSH, CDR2 LQKENI. With 2 bases removed from V and 0 bases from J, the gap between germline ends came to 2 bases. The CDR3 loop reads CASSPDSNQPQHF. The CDR3 coding sequence is TGTGCCAGCTCACCAGATAGCAATCAGCCCCAGCATTTT.

This clonotype was seen only a few times. In DNA form, the CDR3 reads TGCAGTGCCATGGACAGGGAGGGCAATCAGCCCCAGCATTTT. Translation gives CSAMDREGNQPQHF. This chain links TRBV20-1 with TRBJ1-5, with 8 nucleotides matching TRBD1. The CDR3 length is 14 residues. CDR1 DFQATT and CDR2 SNEGSKA come from the germline V gene (reference sequence). V lost 6 bases and J lost 2; bases outside the gene matches: 6.

V is TRBV29-1 and J is TRBJ2-1, with 7 bases aligning to TRBD2. V trimming: 5 bases; J trimming: 8 bases; junction bases outside the gene matches: 6. The CDR3 totals 12 residues. Germline CDR1 SQVTM, CDR2 ANQGSEA. CDR3 coding DNA: TGCAGCGTTATGCGGGAGTCGTATGAGCAGTTCTTC. Residues: CSVMRESYEQFF.

This clonotype has a handful of counts. The CDR3 spells CASTRPGSDTQYF. CDR3 sequence (DNA): TGTGCCAGCACCCGCCCAGGGTCAGATACGCAGTATTTT. The rearrangement uses TRBV28 and TRBJ2-3, with a tentative D call TRBD1 (5 bases). The length of the CDR3 is 13 residues. CDR1 MDHEN and CDR2 SYDVKM come from the germline V gene. The ends were cut back, 7 bases at V and 4 bases at J, with 12 bases in the middle.

The chain links TRBV9 to TRBJ2-7; TRBD2 matches at 7 bases. Trimming at V came to 4 bases and at J to 0 bases, leaving 19 bases not matched to a gene. Per the germline V gene, CDR1 is SGDLS and CDR2 is YYNGEE. The CDR3 has 19 residues. The CDR3 spells CASSPPSWLAEGHSYEQYF. The CDR3 DNA reads TGTGCCAGCAGCCCCCCTAGTTGGCTAGCGGAGGGGCACTCCTACGAGCAGTACTTC.

This clonotype was picked up many times. V is TRBV20-1 and J is TRBJ2-1, with 12 bases identical to TRBD2. The junction had 3 bases not matched to a gene; V was cut back by 2 bases and J by 7 bases. The CDR3 totals 14 residues. From germline, CDR1 is DFQATT and CDR2 SNEGSKA (reference sequence). The CDR3, as DNA: TGCAGTGCTAGACCTACTAGCGGGAGGAATGAGCAGTTCTTC. Residues: CSARPTSGRNEQFF.

This clonotype was counted only a few times. The V and J genes are TRBV7-2 and TRBJ1-6; D may be TRBD1 (5 bases). V lost 5 bases, J lost 13 bases, and 15 bases lay in between. This CDR3 is 13 amino acids long. Germline V gene data show CDR1 as SGHTA and CDR2 as FQGNSA. The CDR3 sequence is CASSQRQTWPLHF. CDR3 nucleotide sequence: TGTGCCAGCAGCCAAAGACAGACCTGGCCCCTCCACTTT.

The J gene is TRBJ2-2, the V gene TRBV9, with D hard to call. CDR3 length: 14 residues. Germline V gene sequence: CDR1 SGDLS, CDR2 YYNGEE. V gave up 0 bases and J gave up 6 bases, with 9 bases separating them. CDR3 bases: TGTGCCAGCAGCGTAGACCCACCCCCCGGGGAGCTGTTTTTT. Translating it yields CASSVDPPPGELFF.

The chain couples TRBV6-1 to TRBJ2-2, with D possibly called TRBD1 or TRBD2 (6 bases each). The CDR3 runs to 15 residues. Germline V lookup: CDR1 MNHNS, CDR2 SASEGT. The V end was cut by 7 bases, the J end by 4 bases, with 16 bases between. CDR3 protein: CASIFGGRSTGELFF. CDR3 in DNA: TGTGCCAGCATTTTTGGGGGGCGGAGCACCGGGGAGCTGTTTTTT.

The gene calls are TRBV4-1 and TRBJ2-5, with D unresolved. Trimming removed 2 bases from V and 4 bases from J, with 8 bases in between. CDR3 size: 13 residues. Germline V gene sequence: CDR1 MGHRA, CDR2 YSYEKL. The CDR3 sequence is CASSQWRRETQYF. The CDR3 coding sequence is TGCGCCAGCAGCCAATGGCGGAGAGAGACCCAGTACTTC.

This clonotype was observed many times. The chain employs TRBV6-4 and TRBJ2-1; D is ambiguous. The CDR3 has 13 amino acids. V was shortened by 4 bases and J by 9 bases, with 13 bases between the two germline ends. Germline CDR1 MRHNA, CDR2 SNTAGT. CDR3: CASSASLPGEQFF. CDR3 coding DNA: TGTGCCAGCAGTGCTTCCCTCCCCGGTGAGCAGTTCTTC.

This clonotype was observed a handful of times. V gene TRBV4-1 combines with J gene TRBJ2-1, with TRBD2 as a possible D gene (5 bases). Trimming cost V 2 bases and J 5 bases, with 13 bases left between them. Germline V gene data show CDR1 as MGHRA and CDR2 as YSYEKL. The length of the CDR3 is 15 residues. CDR3 region: CASSQSGLENNEQFF. The CDR3 DNA reads TGCGCCAGCAGCCAAAGCGGACTGGAGAACAATGAGCAGTTCTTC.

This clonotype was observed many times. The chain recombines TRBV12-3 or TRBV12-4 with TRBJ2-7, with D possibly being TRBD1 or TRBD2 (5 bases each). The CDR3 has 13 amino acids. V was clipped by 5 bases and J by 4 bases, with 12 bases between them. The CDR3 DNA is TGTGCCAGCAGTACGGGACGGCGGTACGAGCAGTACTTC. Translated: CASSTGRRYEQYF.

This clonotype was found many times. The chain recombines TRBV5-1 with TRBJ1-4; D is unclear. This CDR3 is built from 16 residues. Germline-derived CDR1 and CDR2 are SGHRS and YFSETQ. The V and J ends lost 4 bases and 6 bases respectively, with 19 bases between them. The chain's CDR3 is CASSPGEIAGYEKLFF. CDR3 DNA: TGCGCCAGCAGCCCCGGGGAGATTGCGGGCTATGAAAAACTGTTTTTT.

Ten or more counts support this clonotype. The chain joins TRBV30 to TRBJ2-1; D is ambiguous. CDR3 length equals 10 residues. V was clipped by 3 bases and J by 7 bases, with 4 bases between them. The germline V gene has CDR1 GTSNPN and CDR2 SVGIG (reference sequence). CDR3 nucleotides: TGTGCCTGGAGCGGAAATGAGCAGTTCTTC. Amino acid sequence: CAWSGNEQFF.

This clonotype was recorded at least ten times. This chain connects TRBV30 to TRBJ2-1; no reliable D call. CDR1 and CDR2 from the germline V gene are GTSNPN and SVGIG (reference sequence). The CDR3 sequence is 13 residues long. V dropped 4 bases and J dropped 5 bases, with 12 bases sitting between them. The CDR3 bases are TGTGCCTGGATGGTCCATAGGGACAATGAGCAGTTCTTC. Its translation is CAWMVHRDNEQFF.

Many counts were recorded for this clonotype. This sequence joins TRBV20-1 and TRBJ1-4; 7 nucleotides align to TRBD1. Unmatched junction bases numbered 13, after V lost 2 bases and J lost 10 bases. This CDR3 comprises 15 residues. Germline lookup yields CDR1 DFQATT and CDR2 SNEGSKA (reference sequence). CDR3 residues: CSARSQGNWAGKLFF. CDR3 nucleotides: TGCAGTGCTAGATCACAGGGGAATTGGGCGGGAAAACTGTTTTTT.

Many counts were recorded for this clonotype. This chain uses TRBV29-1 with TRBJ2-5; D call uncertain. This CDR3 has 12 residues. V was pared by 8 bases and J by 2 bases, with 12 bases between. CDR1 and CDR2 from the germline V gene are SQVTM and ANQGSEA. The DNA for the CDR3 is TGCAGCCTCGAGGAAGGACAAGAGACCCAGTACTTC. This translates into CSLEEGQETQYF.

The V call is TRBV28, the J call TRBJ2-1; 7 bases line up with TRBD1. The trim removed 7 bases at V and 0 bases at J, leaving 9 bases unmatched. Per the germline V gene, CDR1 is MDHEN and CDR2 is SYDVKM. CDR3 length equals 16 residues. The CDR3 loop is CASKSQGTFSYNEQFF. CDR3 bases: TGTGCCAGCAAATCACAGGGGACCTTCTCCTACAATGAGCAGTTCTTC.

This clonotype was detected ten times or more. The chain is built from TRBV6-2 or TRBV6-3 and TRBJ2-2, with 10 positions matching TRBD1. CDR3 length equals 16 residues. Trimming took 7 bases from V and 6 from J; bases not matched to a gene: 11. The V gene's germline CDR1 is MNHEY and CDR2 SVGEGT. The CDR3 coding sequence is TGTGCCAGCACTATCCGAGACAGGGGGCGCGCCGGGGAGCTGTTTTTT. The encoded protein is CASTIRDRGRAGELFF.

In the case of this clonotype: A much larger clone lies a single base off, so this may be a read error. V and J are TRBV12-3 or TRBV12-4 and TRBJ1-1, with TRBD1 as a possible D gene (6 bases). V dropped 3 bases and J dropped 6 bases, with 23 bases sitting between them. The length of the CDR3 is 17 residues. CDR3 in amino acids: CASSLGGRLMFNSEAFF. CDR3 bases: TGTGCCAGCAGTTTGGGGGGCAGACTTATGTTCAACTCTGAAGCTTTCTTT.

As regards this clonotype: Compared with germline, one end of the junction differs, possibly owing to a read error. V and J are TRBV29-1 and TRBJ2-1; unclear D gene. The CDR3 consists of 11 residues. Germline V gene lookup returns CDR1 SQVTM and CDR2 ANQGSEA. CDR3 loop: CSARPYDEQFF. CDR3 DNA sequence: TGCAGCGCTCGGCCCTACGATGAGCAGTTCTTC.

The chain is built from TRBV28 and TRBJ1-3, with unresolved D. The CDR3 extends over 14 amino acids. V lost 2 bases and J 1 base, leaving 6 bases between the germline ends. Germline CDR1 MDHEN, CDR2 SYDVKM. In nucleotides, the CDR3 is TGTGCCAGCAGTTTAGGGATTTCTGGAAACACCATATATTTT. Its protein is CASSLGISGNTIYF.

The sample holds a few counts of this clonotype. The chain links TRBV11-2 to TRBJ2-3; tentatively, D is TRBD2 (6 bases). Germline CDR1 SGHAT, CDR2 FQNNGV. CDR3 length: 14 amino acids. Between the trimmed V and J ends, which lost 3 bases and 1 base, there was a span of 8 bases. The CDR3 loop is CASSLGGGTDTQYF. The CDR3 bases are TGTGCCAGCAGCTTGGGCGGGGGCACAGATACGCAGTATTTT. Looking up the rest from reference TRBV11-2 and TRBJ2-3 gives the full variable domain: EAGVAQSPRYKIIEKRQSVAFWCNPISGHATLYWYQQILGQGPKLLIQFQNNGVVDDSQLPKDRFSAERLKGVDSTLKIQPAKLEDSAVYLCASSLGGGTDTQYFGPGTRLTVL.